This T cell receptor (beta chain) originates from a study of control samples from healthy donors and cancer patients. Profiling relied on immunoSEQ multiplex PCR, and the TCRdb table lists in-frame clones only, not all of them. Of 100,000 to 150,000 clones listed, over 85% are singletons. This clonotype was sampled from a man aged 45-65 years with head and neck cancer. Sequenced sample: PBMCs.

CDR3 sequence: CASSIAEVANTEAFF. As DNA, the CDR3 is TGTGCCAGTAGTATAGCGGAGGTGGCGAACACTGAAGCTTTCTTT. This rearrangement joins TRBV19 to TRBJ1-1; D ambiguous. The CDR3 runs to 15 residues. Germline V gene data show CDR1 as LNHDA and CDR2 as SQIVND (reference sequence). V gave up 1 base and J gave up 1 base, with 10 bases separating them.